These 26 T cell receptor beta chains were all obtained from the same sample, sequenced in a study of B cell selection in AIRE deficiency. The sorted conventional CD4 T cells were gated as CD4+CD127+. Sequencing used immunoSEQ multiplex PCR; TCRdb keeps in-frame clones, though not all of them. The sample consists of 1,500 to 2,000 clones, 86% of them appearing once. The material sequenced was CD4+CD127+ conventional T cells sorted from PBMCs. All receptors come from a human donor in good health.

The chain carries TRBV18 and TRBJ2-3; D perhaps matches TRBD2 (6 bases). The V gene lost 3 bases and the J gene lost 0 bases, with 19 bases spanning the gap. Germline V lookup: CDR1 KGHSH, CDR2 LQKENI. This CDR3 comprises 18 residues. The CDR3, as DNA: TGTGCCAGCTCACCGAGGCTCGGGAGAGGGGAGAGCACAGATACGCAGTATTTT. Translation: CASSPRLGRGESTDTQYF.

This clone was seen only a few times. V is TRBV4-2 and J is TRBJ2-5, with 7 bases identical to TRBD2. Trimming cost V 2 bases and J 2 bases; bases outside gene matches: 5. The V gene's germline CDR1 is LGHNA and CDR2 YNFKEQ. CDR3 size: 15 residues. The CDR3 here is CASSQLGGDQETQYF. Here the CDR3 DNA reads TGTGCCAGCAGCCAATTGGGGGGGGATCAAGAGACCCAGTACTTC.

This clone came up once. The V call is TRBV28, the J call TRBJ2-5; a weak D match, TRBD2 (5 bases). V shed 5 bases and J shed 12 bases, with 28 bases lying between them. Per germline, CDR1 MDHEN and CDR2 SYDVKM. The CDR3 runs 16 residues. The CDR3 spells CASSPLALSSPPTEYF. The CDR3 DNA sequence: TGTGCCAGCAGTCCTCTAGCCCTCTCTAGCCCCCCGACGGAGTACTTC.

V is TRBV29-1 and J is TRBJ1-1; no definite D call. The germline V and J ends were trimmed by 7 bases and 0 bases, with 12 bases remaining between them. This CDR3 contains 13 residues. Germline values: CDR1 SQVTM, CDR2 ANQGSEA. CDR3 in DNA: TGCAGCGGTGATGGGGTGGTGAACACTGAAGCTTTCTTT. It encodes CSGDGVVNTEAFF. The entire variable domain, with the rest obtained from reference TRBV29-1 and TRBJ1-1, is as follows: SAVISQKPSRDICQRGTSLTIQCQVDSQVTMMFWYRQQPGQSLTLIATANQGSEATYESGFVIDKFPISRPNLTFSTLTVSNMSPEDSSIYLCSGDGVVNTEAFFGQGTRLTVV.

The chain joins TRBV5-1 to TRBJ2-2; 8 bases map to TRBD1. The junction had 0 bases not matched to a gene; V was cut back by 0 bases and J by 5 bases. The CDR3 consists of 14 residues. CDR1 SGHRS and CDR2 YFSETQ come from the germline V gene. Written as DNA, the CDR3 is TGCGCCAGCAGCTTGGACAGGGGGACCGGGGAGCTGTTTTTT. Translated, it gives CASSLDRGTGELFF.

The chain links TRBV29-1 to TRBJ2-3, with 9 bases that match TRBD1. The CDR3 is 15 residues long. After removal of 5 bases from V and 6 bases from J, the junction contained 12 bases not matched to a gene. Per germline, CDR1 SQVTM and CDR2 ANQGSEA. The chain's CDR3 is CSVHRDRVHYDTQYF. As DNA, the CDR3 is TGCAGCGTTCACCGGGACAGGGTACACTATGATACGCAGTATTTT.

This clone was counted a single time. The CDR3 DNA sequence: TGTGCCAGTAGTCCCAGGGACTCTGGAAACACCATATATTTT. It yields the protein CASSPRDSGNTIYF. This rearrangement joins TRBV19 to TRBJ1-3; TRBD1 might be the D (5 bases). The CDR3 covers 14 residues. Between the trimmed V and J ends, which lost 5 bases and 0 bases, there was a span of 8 bases. Germline lookup yields CDR1 LNHDA and CDR2 SQIVND (reference sequence).

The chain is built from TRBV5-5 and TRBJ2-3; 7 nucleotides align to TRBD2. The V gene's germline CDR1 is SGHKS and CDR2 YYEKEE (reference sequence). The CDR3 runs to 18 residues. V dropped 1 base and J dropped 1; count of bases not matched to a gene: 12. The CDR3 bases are TGTGCCAGCAGCTTGTCGGCGGCTAGCGGATATCGCACAGATACGCAGTATTTT. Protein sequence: CASSLSAASGYRTDTQYF.

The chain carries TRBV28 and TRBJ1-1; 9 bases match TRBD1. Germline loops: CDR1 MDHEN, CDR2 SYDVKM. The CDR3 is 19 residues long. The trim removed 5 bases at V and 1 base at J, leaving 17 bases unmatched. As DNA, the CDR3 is TGTGCCAGCAGTGCGTTAACCCTTGGACAGGGGCCCAAGAACACTGAAGCTTTCTTT. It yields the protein CASSALTLGQGPKNTEAFF.

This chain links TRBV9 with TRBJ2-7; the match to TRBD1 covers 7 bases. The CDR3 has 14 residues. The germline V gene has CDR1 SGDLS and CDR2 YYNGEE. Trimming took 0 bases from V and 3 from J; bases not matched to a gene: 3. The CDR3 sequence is CASSVEQGIYEQYF. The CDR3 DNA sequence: TGTGCCAGCAGCGTAGAACAGGGGATCTACGAGCAGTACTTC.

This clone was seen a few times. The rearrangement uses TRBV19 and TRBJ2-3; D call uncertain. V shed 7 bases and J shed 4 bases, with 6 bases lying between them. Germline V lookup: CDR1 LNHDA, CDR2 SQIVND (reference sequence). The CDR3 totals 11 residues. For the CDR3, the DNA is TGTGCCAGTATGACCCCAGATACGCAGTATTTT. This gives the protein CASMTPDTQYF.

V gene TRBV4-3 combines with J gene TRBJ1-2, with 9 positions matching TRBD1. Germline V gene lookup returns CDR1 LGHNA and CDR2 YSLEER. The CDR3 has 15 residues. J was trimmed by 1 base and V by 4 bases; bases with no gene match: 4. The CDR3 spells CASSPNRGLNYGYTF. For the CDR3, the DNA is TGCGCCAGCAGCCCGAACAGGGGGCTTAACTATGGCTACACCTTC.

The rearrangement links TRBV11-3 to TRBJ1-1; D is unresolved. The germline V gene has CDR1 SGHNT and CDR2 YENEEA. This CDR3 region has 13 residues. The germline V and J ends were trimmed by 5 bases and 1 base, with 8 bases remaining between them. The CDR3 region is CASSLRQNTEAFF. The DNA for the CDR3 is TGTGCCAGCAGCCTGAGACAGAACACTGAAGCTTTCTTT.

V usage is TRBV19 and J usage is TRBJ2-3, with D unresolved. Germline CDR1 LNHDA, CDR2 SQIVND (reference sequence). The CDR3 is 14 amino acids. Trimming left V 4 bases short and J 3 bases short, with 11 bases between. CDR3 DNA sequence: TGTGCCAGTAGTAGGCTAGTTGGGACAGATACGCAGTATTTT. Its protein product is CASSRLVGTDTQYF.

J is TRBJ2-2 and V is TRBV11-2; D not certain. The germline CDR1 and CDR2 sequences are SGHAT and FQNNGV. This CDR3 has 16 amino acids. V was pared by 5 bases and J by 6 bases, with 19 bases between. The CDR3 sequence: CASSTQGFRVAGELFF. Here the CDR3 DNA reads TGTGCCAGCAGCACCCAAGGTTTTCGGGTTGCCGGGGAGCTGTTTTTT.

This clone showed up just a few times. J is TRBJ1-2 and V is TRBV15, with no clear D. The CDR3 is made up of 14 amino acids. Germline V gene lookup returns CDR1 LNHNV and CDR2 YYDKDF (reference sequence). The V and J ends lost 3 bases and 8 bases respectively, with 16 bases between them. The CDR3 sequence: CATSRDLGSVGYTF. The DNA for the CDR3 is TGTGCCACCAGCAGGGACCTGGGGTCGGTCGGCTACACCTTC. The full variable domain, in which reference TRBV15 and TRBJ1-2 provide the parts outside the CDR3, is DAMVIQNPRYQVTQFGKPVTLSCSQTLNHNVMYWYQQKSSQAPKLLFHYYDKDFNNEADTPDNFQSRRPNTSFCFLDIRSPGLGDTAMYLCATSRDLGSVGYTFGSGTRLTVV.

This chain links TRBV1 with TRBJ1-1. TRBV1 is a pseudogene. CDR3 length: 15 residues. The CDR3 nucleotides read TGCACCAGCAGCCATACGGGGACCGCGAACACTGAAGCTTTCTTT. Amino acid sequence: CTSSHTGTANTEAFF.

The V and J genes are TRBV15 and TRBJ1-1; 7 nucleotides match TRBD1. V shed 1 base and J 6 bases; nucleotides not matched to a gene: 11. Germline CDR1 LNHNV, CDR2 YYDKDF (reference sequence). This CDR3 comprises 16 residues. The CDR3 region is CATSRGTPRGSAEAFF. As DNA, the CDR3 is TGTGCCACCAGCAGAGGGACCCCCAGGGGGAGCGCTGAAGCTTTCTTT.

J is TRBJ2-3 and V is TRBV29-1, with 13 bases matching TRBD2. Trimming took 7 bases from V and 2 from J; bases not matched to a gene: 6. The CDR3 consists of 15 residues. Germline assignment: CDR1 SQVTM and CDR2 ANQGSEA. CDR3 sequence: CSAKGTSGNTDTQYF. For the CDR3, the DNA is TGCAGCGCCAAAGGGACTAGCGGGAACACAGATACGCAGTATTTT.

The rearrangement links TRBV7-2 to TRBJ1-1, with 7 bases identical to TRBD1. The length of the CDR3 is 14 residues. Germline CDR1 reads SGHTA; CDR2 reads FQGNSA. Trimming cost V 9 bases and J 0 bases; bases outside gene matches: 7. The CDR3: CASRAGTVNTEAFF. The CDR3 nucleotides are TGTGCCAGTCGCGCCGGGACAGTGAACACTGAAGCTTTCTTT.

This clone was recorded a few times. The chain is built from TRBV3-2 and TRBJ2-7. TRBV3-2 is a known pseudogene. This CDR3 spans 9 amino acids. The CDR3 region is CASSQEEYF. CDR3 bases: TGTGCCAGCAGCCAAGAGGAGTACTTC.

In nucleotides, the CDR3 is TGTGCCAGCAGCCCGGATGGGGATTCGAACCGGGAGCTGTTTTTT. Encoded protein: CASSPDGDSNRELFF. The chain employs TRBV5-8 and TRBJ2-2, with D uncertain. Trimming removed 4 bases from V and 9 bases from J, with 19 bases in between. The CDR3 sequence is 15 residues long. Germline values: CDR1 SGHTS, CDR2 YDEGEE.

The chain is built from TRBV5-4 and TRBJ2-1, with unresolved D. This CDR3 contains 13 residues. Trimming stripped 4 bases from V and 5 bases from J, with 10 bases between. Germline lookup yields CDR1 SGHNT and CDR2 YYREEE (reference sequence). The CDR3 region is CASSIRTNNEQFF. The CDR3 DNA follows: TGTGCCAGCAGCATCCGGACCAACAATGAGCAGTTCTTC. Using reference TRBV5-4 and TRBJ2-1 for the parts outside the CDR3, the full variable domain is ETGVTQSPTHLIKTRGQQVTLRCSSQSGHNTVSWYQQALGQGPQFIFQYYREEENGRGNFPPRFSGLQFPNYSSELNVNALELDDSALYLCASSIRTNNEQFFGPGTRLTVL.

CDR3 residues: CSSGPQGVEQFF. In DNA form, the CDR3 reads TGCAGCTCCGGGCCCCAAGGCGTAGAGCAGTTCTTC. The rearrangement joins TRBV29-1 to TRBJ2-1; the D is unclear. V shed 8 bases and J shed 10 bases, with 18 bases lying between them. CDR1 and CDR2 from the germline V gene are SQVTM and ANQGSEA. The CDR3 has 12 amino acids.

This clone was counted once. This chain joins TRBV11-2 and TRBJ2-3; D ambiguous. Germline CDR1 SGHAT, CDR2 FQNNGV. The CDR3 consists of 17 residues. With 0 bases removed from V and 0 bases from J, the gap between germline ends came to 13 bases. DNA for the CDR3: TGTGCCAGCAGCTTAGATCGCGTTAGTCCTAGCACAGATACGCAGTATTTT. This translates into CASSLDRVSPSTDTQYF.

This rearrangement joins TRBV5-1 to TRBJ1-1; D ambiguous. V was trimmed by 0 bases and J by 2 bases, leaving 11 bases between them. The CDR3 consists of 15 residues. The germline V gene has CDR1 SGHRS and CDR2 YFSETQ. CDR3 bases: TGCGCCAGCAGCTTGGTCGTGGGAGAAAACACTGAAGCTTTCTTT. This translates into CASSLVVGENTEAFF.